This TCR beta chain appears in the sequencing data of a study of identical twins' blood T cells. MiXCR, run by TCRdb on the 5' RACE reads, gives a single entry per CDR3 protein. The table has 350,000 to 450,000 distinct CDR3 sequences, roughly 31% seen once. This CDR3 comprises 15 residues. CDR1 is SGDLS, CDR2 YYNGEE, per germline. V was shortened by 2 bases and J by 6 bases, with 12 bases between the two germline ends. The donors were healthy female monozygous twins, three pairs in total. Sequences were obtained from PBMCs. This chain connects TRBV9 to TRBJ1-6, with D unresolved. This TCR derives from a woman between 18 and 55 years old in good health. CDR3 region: CASSVGSMPNSPLHF. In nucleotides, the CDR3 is TGTGCCAGCAGCGTCGGGAGCATGCCTAATTCACCCCTCCACTTT.